This T cell receptor beta chain came from a study of shared clonotypes between healthy human individuals. Background on the study: CD4 naive and CD4 memory each took three plates per donor, while CD8 naive took two and CD8 memory one.

Germline CDR1 is SGDLS and CDR2 is YYNGEE. Trimming took 0 bases from V and 6 from J; bases not matched to a gene: 7. This CDR3 is built from 15 residues. As for this clone: The antigen is undetermined.

Naive CD8 cells lacked CD45RO and underwent positive selection for CCR7, leaving out terminally differentiated effector memory CD45RA+ cells. Whole-study results and caveats: A limitation of the genetic and exposure-history diversity represented arose from few donors. Sequencing of the sorted subsets was shown by rarefaction to be incomplete despite large depth.

DNA at 200 ng, around 30,000 T cell genomes, went into sorted-subset replicate PCRs. Assay used: immunoSEQ multiplex PCR; TCRdb lists only in-frame clones, some missing. The profile shows about 580,000 clones, 95% to 98% of them singletons. V gene TRBV9 combines with J gene TRBJ2-7; 9 bases are a match to TRBD2. This clonotype originated in a young man in good health. Material: naive CD8+ T cells sorted from blood. As DNA, the CDR3 is TGTGCCAGCAGCGTAGAGGTAGCGGGAGATTCCGAGCAGTACTTC. It codes for CASSVEVAGDSEQYF.